Listed below are T cell receptor beta chains from one sample, sequenced in a study of blood T cell repertoires in COVID-19. The table came from immunoSEQ multiplex PCR; TCRdb's copy has only in-frame clones and leaves some out. This table has about 130,000 clones, roughly 86% appearing once. The sequenced sample consisted of peripheral blood. All receptors derive from a woman in her sixties or seventies with acute or convalescent COVID-19. CDR3s include the opening cysteine and the closing phenylalanine or tryptophan. D genes are given only for firm matches. Not every row has a clone size; where given, it reads once, few, many or a size class.

>TRBV19|NA|NA|TRBJ1-2
CASRPRGAPYGYTF
TGTGCCAGCCGGCCCCGGGGAGCCCCCTATGGCTACACCTTC
>TRBV29-1|TRBD2|NA|TRBJ2-1
CSVDILLAGGGEQFF
TGCAGCGTTGACATTTTGCTAGCGGGAGGTGGTGAGCAGTTCTTC
>TRBV11-3|TRBD1|NA|TRBJ2-6
CASSSGQGYSGANVLTF
TGTGCCAGCAGCTCGGGACAGGGATACTCTGGGGCCAACGTCCTGACTTTC
>TRBV12-5|NA|NA|TRBJ1-5
CASGLRGNQPQHF
TGTGCTAGTGGTTTGCGGGGGAATCAGCCCCAGCATTTT
>TRBV6-5|NA|NA|TRBJ1-2
CASTHTPYGYTF
TGTGCCAGCACACACACACCCTATGGCTACACCTTC
>TRBV10-2|NA|NA|TRBJ2-3
CASSESPVSADTQYF
TGCGCCAGCAGTGAGTCCCCAGTTTCCGCAGATACGCAGTATTTT
>TRBV19|NA|NA|TRBJ2-3
CASTPIPGLRTDTQYF
TGTGCCAGCACGCCGATCCCGGGACTGCGCACAGATACGCAGTATTTT
>TRBV27|NA|NA|TRBJ2-7
CASSLLAAGEQYF
TGTGCCAGCAGTTTACTGGCTGCGGGGGAGCAGTACTTC
>TRBV19|NA|NA|TRBJ1-6
CASRTLAAKQNSPLHF
TGTGCCAGTAGAACCCTTGCGGCCAAGCAAAATTCACCCCTCCACTTT
>TRBV6-2/TRBV6-3|NA|few|TRBJ2-1
CASSRGLYNEQFF
TGTGCCAGCAGCCGGGGACTCTACAATGAGCAGTTCTTC
>TRBV9|NA|NA|TRBJ2-5
CASSEGRLVVETQYF
TGTGCCAGCAGCGAGGGGCGTCTAGTAGTAGAGACCCAGTACTTC
>TRBV7-6|TRBD1|NA|TRBJ1-2
CASSLSSGTGAGYTF
TGTGCCAGCAGCTTATCTTCCGGTACAGGGGCCGGCTACACCTTC
>TRBV5-8|NA|NA|TRBJ2-1
CATFAGGGREHNEQFF
TGTGCCACCTTCGCCGGAGGGGGGCGGGAGCACAATGAGCAGTTCTTC
>TRBV18|NA|NA|TRBJ2-4
CASSPRAGSIGGIQYF
TGTGCCAGCTCACCACGCGCAGGGTCGATCGGGGGCATTCAGTACTTC
>TRBV19|TRBD1|NA|TRBJ1-2
CASSLRDRGPGYTF
TGTGCCAGTAGTCTCCGGGACAGGGGGCCTGGCTACACCTTC
>TRBV2|NA|NA|TRBJ1-1
CASGRGLSDTEAFF
TGTGCCAGCGGGCGGGGGCTTTCGGACACTGAAGCTTTCTTT
>TRBV24-1|NA|NA|TRBJ1-2
CATSEAGIRHGYTF
TGTGCCACCAGTGAAGCCGGGATCCGGCATGGCTACACCTTC
>TRBV6-5|TRBD1|NA|TRBJ1-3
CASRLDPGGGNTIYF
TGTGCCAGCAGACTAGACCCAGGGGGAGGAAACACCATATATTTT
>TRBV29-1|TRBD2|NA|TRBJ2-7
CSVKREAATYEQYF
TGCAGCGTAAAGCGGGAGGCCGCTACCTACGAGCAGTACTTC
>TRBV28|NA|NA|TRBJ1-2
CASSSRRGYNYGYTF
TGTGCCAGCTCTTCCCGAAGAGGGTACAACTATGGCTACACCTTC
>TRBV4-2|TRBD2|NA|TRBJ2-5
CASSQTSGKETQYF
TGTGCCAGCAGCCAAACTAGCGGAAAAGAGACCCAGTACTTC
>TRBV6-1|NA|NA|TRBJ1-2
CASSELDIGNGYTF
TGTGCCAGCAGTGAACTGGACATAGGGAATGGCTACACCTTC
>TRBV19|NA|NA|TRBJ1-2
CASSISVAVNYGYTF
TGTGCCAGTAGTATTTCGGTCGCCGTTAACTATGGCTACACCTTC
>TRBV11-2|NA|few|TRBJ1-1
CASSFEPRTEAFF
TGTGCCAGCAGCTTTGAACCCAGGACTGAAGCTTTCTTT
>TRBV3-1/TRBV3-2|NA|NA|TRBJ1-2
CASSQDFRGTSGYTF
TGTGCCAGCAGCCAAGATTTTAGAGGGACATCTGGCTACACCTTC
>TRBV10-1|NA|few|TRBJ2-6
CASSVNRTSGANVLTF
TGCGCCAGCAGTGTGAACAGGACCTCTGGGGCCAACGTCCTGACTTTC
>TRBV19|TRBD2|NA|TRBJ2-3
CASTLAGVTDTQYF
TGTGCCAGTACCCTAGCGGGCGTCACAGATACGCAGTATTTT
>TRBV4-2|TRBD2|NA|TRBJ2-3
CASSPTSGTDTQYF
TGTGCCAGCAGCCCGACTAGCGGCACAGATACGCAGTATTTT
>TRBV5-1|NA|NA|TRBJ2-1
CASSLAPGAYNEQFF
TGCGCCAGCAGCCTCGCTCCGGGGGCCTACAATGAGCAGTTCTTC
>TRBV18|TRBD2|NA|TRBJ2-5
CASSPPTSGQETQYF
TGTGCCAGCTCACCCCCGACTAGCGGTCAAGAGACCCAGTACTTC
>TRBV6-5|TRBD1|NA|TRBJ2-2
CASTSTGDPGELFF
TGTGCCAGCACCTCGACAGGGGACCCCGGGGAGCTGTTTTTT
>TRBV7-9|NA|few|TRBJ2-1
CASSLGSGRQFF
TGTGCCAGCAGCTTAGGATCGGGTAGACAGTTCTTC
>TRBV28|TRBD1|NA|TRBJ1-4
CASSFSGGNEKLFF
TGTGCCAGCAGTTTTTCAGGGGGGAATGAAAAACTGTTTTTT